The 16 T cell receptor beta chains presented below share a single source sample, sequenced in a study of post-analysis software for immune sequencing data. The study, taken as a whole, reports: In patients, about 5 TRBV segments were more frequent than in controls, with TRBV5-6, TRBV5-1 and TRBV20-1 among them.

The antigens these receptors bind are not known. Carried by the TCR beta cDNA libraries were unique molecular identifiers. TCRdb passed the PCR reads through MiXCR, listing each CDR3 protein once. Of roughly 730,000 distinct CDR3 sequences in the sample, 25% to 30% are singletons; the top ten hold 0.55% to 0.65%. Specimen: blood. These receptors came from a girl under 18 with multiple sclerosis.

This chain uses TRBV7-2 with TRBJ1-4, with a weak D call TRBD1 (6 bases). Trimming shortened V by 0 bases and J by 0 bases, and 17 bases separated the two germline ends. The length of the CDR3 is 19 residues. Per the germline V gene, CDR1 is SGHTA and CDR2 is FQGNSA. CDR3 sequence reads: CASSLARDIFTTTNEKLFF. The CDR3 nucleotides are TGTGCCAGCAGCTTAGCCCGGGACATATTTACAACAACTAATGAAAAACTGTTTTTT.

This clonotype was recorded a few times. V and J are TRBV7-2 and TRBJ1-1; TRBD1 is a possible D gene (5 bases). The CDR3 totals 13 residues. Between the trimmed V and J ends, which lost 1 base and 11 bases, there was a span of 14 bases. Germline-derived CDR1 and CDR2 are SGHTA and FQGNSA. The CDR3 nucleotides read TGTGCCAGCAGCTTAGAGACACTCAGGGAGGCTTTCTTT. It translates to CASSLETLREAFF.

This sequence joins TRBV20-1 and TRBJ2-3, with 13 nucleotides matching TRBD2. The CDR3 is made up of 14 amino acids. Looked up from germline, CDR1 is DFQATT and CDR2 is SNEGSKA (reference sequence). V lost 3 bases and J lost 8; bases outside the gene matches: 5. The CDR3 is CSARRTSGGGTQYF. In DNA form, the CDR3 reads TGCAGTGCTAGGAGGACTAGCGGGGGAGGTACGCAGTATTTT.

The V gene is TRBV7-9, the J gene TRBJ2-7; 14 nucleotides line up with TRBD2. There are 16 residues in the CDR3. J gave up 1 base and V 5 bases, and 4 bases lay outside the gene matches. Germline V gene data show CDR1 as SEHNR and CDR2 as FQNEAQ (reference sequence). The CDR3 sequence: CASSPGLAGVSYEQYF. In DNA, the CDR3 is TGTGCCAGCAGCCCGGGACTAGCGGGAGTTTCCTACGAGCAGTACTTC.

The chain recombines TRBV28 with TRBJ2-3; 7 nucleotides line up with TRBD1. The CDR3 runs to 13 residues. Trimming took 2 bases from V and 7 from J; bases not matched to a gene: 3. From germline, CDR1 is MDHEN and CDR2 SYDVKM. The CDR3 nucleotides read TGTGCCAGCAGTTTAGGGACAGCATATACGCAGTATTTT. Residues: CASSLGTAYTQYF.

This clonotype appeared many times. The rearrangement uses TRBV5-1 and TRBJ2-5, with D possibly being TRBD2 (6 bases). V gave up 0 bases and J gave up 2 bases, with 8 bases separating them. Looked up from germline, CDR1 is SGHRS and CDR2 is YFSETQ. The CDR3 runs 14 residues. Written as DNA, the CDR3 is TGCGCCAGCAGCTTGGACGGGGGACAAGAGACCCAGTACTTC. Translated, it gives CASSLDGGQETQYF.

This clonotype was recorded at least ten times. The CDR3, as DNA: TGCAGTGCTAGACCACAGACTAGCGGGGACACAGATACGCAGTATTTT. It is translated as CSARPQTSGDTDTQYF. This chain joins TRBV20-1 and TRBJ2-3, with 11 nucleotides matching TRBD2. The germline CDR1 and CDR2 sequences are DFQATT and SNEGSKA (reference sequence). The CDR3 length is 16 residues. The V segment lost 2 bases and the J segment 2 bases; nucleotides outside the gene matches: 6.

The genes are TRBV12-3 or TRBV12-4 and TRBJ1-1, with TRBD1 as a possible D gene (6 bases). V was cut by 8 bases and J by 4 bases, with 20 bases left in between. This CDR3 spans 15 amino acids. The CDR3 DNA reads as TGTGCCAGCTATCAAGGGGGGGGTCGGAGCACTGAAGCTTTCTTT. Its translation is CASYQGGGRSTEAFF.

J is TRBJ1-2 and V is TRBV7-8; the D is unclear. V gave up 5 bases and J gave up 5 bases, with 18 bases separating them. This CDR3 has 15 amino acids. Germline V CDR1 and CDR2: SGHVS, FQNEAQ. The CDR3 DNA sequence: TGTGCCAGCAGCCCCCGGGCCCAAGTTATTTATGGCTACACCTTC. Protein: CASSPRAQVIYGYTF.

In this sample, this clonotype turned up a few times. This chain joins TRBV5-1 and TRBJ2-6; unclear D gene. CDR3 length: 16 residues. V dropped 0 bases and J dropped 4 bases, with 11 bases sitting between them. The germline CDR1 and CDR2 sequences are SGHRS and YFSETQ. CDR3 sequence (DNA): TGCGCCAGCAGCTTGGCCGGGTCCATAGGGGCCAACGTCCTGACTTTC. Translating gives CASSLAGSIGANVLTF. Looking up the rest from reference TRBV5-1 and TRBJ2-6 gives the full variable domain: KAGVTQTPRYLIKTRGQQVTLSCSPISGHRSVSWYQQTPGQGLQFLFEYFSETQRNKGNFPGRFSGRQFSNSRSEMNVSTLELGDSALYLCASSLAGSIGANVLTFGAGSRLTVL.

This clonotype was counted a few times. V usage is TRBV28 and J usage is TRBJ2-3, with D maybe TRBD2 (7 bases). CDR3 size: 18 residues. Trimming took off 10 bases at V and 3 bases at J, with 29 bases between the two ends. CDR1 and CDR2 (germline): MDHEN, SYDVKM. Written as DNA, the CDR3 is TGTGCCACCACAGGACGGGTCCTAAAAGGGGGGGGTACAGATACGCAGTATTTT. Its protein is CATTGRVLKGGGTDTQYF.

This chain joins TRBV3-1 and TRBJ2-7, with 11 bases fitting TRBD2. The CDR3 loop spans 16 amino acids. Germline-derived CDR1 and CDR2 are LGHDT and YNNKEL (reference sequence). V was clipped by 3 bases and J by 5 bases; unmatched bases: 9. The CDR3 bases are TGTGCCAGCAGCCAGGCCCTAGCGGGAGGCATCCACGAGCAGTACTTC. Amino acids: CASSQALAGGIHEQYF.

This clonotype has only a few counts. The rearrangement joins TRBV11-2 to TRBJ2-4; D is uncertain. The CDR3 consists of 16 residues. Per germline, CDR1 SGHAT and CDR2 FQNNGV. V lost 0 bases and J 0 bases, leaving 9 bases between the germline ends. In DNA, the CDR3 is TGTGCCAGCAGCTTAGATCAGCCTCTAGCCAAAAACATTCAGTACTTC. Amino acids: CASSLDQPLAKNIQYF.

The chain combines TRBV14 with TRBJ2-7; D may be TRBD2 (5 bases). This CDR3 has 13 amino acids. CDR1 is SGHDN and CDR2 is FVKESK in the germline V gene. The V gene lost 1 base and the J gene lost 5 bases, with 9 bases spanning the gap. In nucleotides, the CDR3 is TGTGCCAGCAGCCAAGTTGTCGGGGACGAGCAGTACTTC. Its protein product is CASSQVVGDEQYF.

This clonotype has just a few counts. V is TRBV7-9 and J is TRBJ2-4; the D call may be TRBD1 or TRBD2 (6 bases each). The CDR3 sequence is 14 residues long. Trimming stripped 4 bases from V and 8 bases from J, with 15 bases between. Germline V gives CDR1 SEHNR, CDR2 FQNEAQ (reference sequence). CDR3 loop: CASSSPTGGDIQYF. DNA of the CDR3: TGTGCCAGCAGCTCGCCGACAGGCGGGGACATTCAGTACTTC.

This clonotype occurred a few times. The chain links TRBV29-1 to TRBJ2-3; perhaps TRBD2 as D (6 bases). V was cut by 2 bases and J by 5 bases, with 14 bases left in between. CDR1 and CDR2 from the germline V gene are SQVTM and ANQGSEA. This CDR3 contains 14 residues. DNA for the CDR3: TGCAGCGTTGAATTCCTAGTGGGGGGAGATACGCAGTATTTT. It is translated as CSVEFLVGGDTQYF.